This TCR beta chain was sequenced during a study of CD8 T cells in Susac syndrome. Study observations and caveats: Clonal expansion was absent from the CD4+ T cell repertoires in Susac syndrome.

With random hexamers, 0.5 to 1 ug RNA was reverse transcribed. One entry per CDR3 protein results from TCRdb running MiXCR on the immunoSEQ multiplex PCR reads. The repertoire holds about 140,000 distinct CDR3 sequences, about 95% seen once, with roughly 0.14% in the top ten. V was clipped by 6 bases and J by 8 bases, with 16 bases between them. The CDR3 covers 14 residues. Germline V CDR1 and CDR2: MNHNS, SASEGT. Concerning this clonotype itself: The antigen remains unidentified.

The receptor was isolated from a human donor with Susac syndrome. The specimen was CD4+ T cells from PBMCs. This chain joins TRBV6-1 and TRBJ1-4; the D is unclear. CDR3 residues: CASRALGVDEKLFF. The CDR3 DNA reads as TGTGCCAGCAGGGCCCTCGGGGTCGACGAAAAACTGTTTTTT.